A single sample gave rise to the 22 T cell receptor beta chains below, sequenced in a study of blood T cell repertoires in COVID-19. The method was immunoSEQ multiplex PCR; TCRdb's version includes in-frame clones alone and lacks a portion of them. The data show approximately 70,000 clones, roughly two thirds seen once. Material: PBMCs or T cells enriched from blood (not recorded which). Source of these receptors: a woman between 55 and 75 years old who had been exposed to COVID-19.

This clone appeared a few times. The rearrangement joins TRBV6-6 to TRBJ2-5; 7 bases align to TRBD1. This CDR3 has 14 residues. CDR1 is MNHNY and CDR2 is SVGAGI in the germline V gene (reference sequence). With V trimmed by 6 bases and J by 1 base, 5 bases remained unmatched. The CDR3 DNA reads TGTGCCAGCAGAGACCCAGGGGGCCAAGAGACCCAGTACTTC. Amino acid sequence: CASRDPGGQETQYF.

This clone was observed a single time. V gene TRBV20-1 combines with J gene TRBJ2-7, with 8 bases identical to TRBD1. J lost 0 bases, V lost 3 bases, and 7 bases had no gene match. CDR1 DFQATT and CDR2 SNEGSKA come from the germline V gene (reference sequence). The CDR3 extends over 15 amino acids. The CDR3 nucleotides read TGCAGTGCTAGTCCATGGGACAGGAACTCCTACGAGCAGTACTTC. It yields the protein CSASPWDRNSYEQYF.

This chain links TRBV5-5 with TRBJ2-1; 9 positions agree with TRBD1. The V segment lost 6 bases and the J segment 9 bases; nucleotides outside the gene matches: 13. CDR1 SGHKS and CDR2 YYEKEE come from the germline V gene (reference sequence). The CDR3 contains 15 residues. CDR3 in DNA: TGTGCCAGCATCCTCACAGGGGGCAAGGGAGGTGAGCAGTTCTTC. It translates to CASILTGGKGGEQFF.

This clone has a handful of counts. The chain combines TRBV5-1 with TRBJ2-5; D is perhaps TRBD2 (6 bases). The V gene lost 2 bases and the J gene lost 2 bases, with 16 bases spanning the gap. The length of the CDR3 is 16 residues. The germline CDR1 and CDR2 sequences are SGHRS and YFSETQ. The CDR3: CASSLRPAAGQETQYF. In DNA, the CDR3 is TGCGCCAGCAGCTTAAGGCCGGCTGCGGGGCAAGAGACCCAGTACTTC.

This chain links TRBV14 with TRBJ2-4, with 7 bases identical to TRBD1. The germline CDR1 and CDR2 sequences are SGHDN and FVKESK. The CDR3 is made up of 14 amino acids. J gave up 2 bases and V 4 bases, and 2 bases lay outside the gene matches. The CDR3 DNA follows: TGTGCCAGCAGCCCCAGGGGGACCAAAAACATTCAGTACTTC. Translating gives CASSPRGTKNIQYF. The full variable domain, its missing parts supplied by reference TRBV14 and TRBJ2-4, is EAGVTQFPSHSVIEKGQTVTLRCDPISGHDNLYWYRRVMGKEIKFLLHFVKESKQDESGMPNNRFLAERTGGTYSTLKVQPAELEDSGVYFCASSPRGTKNIQYFGAGTRLSVL.

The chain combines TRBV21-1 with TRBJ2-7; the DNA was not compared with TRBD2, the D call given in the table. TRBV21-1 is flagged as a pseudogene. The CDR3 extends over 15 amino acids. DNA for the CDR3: TGTGCCAGCAGCAATGGACTAGCGGGGGTGGGGGAGCAGTACTTC. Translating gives CASSNGLAGVGEQYF.

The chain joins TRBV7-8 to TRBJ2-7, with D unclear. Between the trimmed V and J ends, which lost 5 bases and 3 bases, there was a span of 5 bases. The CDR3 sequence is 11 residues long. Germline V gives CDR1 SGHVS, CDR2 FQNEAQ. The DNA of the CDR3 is TGTGCCAGCAGCCTCCTCTACGAGCAGTACTTC. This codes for CASSLLYEQYF.

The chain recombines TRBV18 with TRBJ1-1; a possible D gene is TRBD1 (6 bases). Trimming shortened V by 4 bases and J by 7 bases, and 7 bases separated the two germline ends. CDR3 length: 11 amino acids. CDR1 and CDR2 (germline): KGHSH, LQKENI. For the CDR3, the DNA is TGTGCCAGCTCACAGGACAGTGAAGCTTTCTTT. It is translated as CASSQDSEAFF. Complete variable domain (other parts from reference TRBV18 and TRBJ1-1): NAGVMQNPRHLVRRRGQEARLRCSPMKGHSHVYWYRQLPEEGLKFMVYLQKENIIDESGMPKERFSAEFPKEGPSILRIQQVVRGDSAAYFCASSQDSEAFFGQGTRLTVV.

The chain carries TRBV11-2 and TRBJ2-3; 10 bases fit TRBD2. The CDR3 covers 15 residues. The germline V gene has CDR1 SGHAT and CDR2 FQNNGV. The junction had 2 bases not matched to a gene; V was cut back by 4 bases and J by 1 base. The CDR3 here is CASSSSGRGTDTQYF. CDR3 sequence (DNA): TGTGCCAGCAGCTCTAGCGGGAGAGGCACAGATACGCAGTATTTT.

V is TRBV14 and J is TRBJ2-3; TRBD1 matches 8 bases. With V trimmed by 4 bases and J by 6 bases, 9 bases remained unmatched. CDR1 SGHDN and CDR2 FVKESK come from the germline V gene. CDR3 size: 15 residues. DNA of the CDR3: TGTGCCAGCAGCCGTCCCAGGGGGCAGTCGGATACGCAGTATTTT. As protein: CASSRPRGQSDTQYF.

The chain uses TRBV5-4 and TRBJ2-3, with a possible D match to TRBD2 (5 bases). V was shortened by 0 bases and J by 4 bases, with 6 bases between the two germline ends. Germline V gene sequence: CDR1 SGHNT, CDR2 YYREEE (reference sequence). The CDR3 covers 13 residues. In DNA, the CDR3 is TGTGCCAGCAGCTTGGCTAGCCCAGATACGCAGTATTTT. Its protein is CASSLASPDTQYF.

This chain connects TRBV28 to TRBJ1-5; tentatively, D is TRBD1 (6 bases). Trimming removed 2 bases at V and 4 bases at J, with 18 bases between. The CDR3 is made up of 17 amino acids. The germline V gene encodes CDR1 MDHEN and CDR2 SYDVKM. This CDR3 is CASSLNNLAGDNQPQHF. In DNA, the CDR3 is TGTGCCAGCAGTTTAAACAATTTGGCAGGGGATAATCAGCCCCAGCATTTT.

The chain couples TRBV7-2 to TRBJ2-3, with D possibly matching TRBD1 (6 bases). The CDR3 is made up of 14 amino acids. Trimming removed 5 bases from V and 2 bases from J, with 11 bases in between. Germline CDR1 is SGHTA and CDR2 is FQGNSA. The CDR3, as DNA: TGTGCCAGCAGCATCGGACAGCTCACAGATACGCAGTATTTT. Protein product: CASSIGQLTDTQYF.

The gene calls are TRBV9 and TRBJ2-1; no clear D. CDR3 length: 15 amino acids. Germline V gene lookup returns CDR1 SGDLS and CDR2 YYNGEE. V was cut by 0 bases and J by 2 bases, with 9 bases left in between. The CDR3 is CASSVGGPAYNEQFF. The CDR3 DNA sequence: TGTGCCAGCAGCGTAGGCGGCCCCGCCTACAATGAGCAGTTCTTC.

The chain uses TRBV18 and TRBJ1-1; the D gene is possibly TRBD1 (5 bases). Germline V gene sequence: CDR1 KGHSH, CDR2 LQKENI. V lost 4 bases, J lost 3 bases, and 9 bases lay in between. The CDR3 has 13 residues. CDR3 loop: CASSLTGDTEAFF. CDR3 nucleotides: TGTGCCAGCTCACTTACAGGCGACACTGAAGCTTTCTTT.

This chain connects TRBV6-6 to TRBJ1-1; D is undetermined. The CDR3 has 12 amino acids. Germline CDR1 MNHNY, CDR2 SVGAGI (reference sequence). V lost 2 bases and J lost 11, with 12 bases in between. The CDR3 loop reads CASSYVADRAFF. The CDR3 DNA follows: TGTGCCAGCAGTTACGTAGCCGACCGGGCTTTCTTT.

Here the CDR3 DNA reads TGTGCCAGCAGTCCCTCCAGGGGCACAGATACGCAGTATTTT. It specifies CASSPSRGTDTQYF. The V gene is TRBV6-5, the J gene TRBJ2-3; perhaps TRBD1 as D (5 bases). Germline values: CDR1 MNHEY, CDR2 SVGAGI. This CDR3 has 14 amino acids. V was clipped by 5 bases and J by 1 base, with 10 bases between them.

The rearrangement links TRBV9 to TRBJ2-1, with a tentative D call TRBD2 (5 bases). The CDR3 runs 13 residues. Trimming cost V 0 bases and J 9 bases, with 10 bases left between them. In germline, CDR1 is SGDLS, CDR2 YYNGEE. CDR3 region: CASSVGGGGEQFF. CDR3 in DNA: TGTGCCAGCAGCGTAGGCGGAGGCGGTGAGCAGTTCTTC.

In DNA, the CDR3 is TGCGCCAGCAGCTTGGTGGGCGACTACGAGCAGTACTTC. It codes for CASSLVGDYEQYF. J is TRBJ2-7 and V is TRBV5-1; D remains ambiguous. V lost 0 bases and J 3 bases, leaving 7 bases between the germline ends. The CDR3 has 13 residues. Germline values: CDR1 SGHRS, CDR2 YFSETQ.

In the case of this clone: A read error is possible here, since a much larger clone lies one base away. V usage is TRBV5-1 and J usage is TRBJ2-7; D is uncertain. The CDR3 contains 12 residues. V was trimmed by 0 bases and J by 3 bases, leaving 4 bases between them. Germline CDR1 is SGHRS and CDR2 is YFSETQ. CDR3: CASSLVGYEQYF. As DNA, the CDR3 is TGCGCCAGCAGCTTGGTCGGCTACGAGCAGTACTTC.

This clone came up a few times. The DNA of the CDR3 is TGTGCCAGCAATAGGCGGGGCGGGGAGCTGTTTTTT. Its protein product is CASNRRGGELFF. V and J are TRBV12-3 or TRBV12-4 and TRBJ2-2; a weak D match, TRBD2 (6 bases). The CDR3 has 12 amino acids. Trimming took off 7 bases at V and 7 bases at J, with 10 bases between the two ends.

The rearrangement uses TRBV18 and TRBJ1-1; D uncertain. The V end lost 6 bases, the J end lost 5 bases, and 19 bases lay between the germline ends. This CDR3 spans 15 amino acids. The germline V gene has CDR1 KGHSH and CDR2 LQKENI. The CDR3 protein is CASSQNLRDGTEAFF. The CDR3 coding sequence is TGTGCCAGCTCCCAGAACCTCCGGGATGGAACTGAAGCTTTCTTT.